This paragraph reports one T cell receptor beta chain. What it binds is unknown. At the DNA level, this CDR3 is encoded by other sequences in the same sample as well. Sequencing used immunoSEQ multiplex PCR; TCRdb keeps in-frame clones, though not all of them. The sample contains approximately 100,000 clones, roughly 90% of which appear only once. This specimen comes from a study of T cell responses to AZD1222 COVID-19 vaccine. About the study: Second-dose recipients at about 4 or about 12 weeks were treated as one pooled group. Study results and caveats: Unmutated variant regions reportedly attract nearly half of all spike-specific TCRs. Baseline serostatus was positive in only a handful of AZD1222 recipients.

This CDR3 contains 15 residues. V lost 4 bases to trimming and J lost 5 bases; unmatched junction nucleotides: 11. Germline V CDR1 and CDR2: SGHDT, YYEEEE. This TCR was sampled from an adult in good health. This chain links TRBV5-6 with TRBJ1-1, with 7 bases fitting TRBD1. Sequenced material: peripheral blood, taken on day 0 of AZD1222 vaccination. In DNA form, the CDR3 reads TGTGCCAGCAGCCAGGGCCCAGGGGGTGGTACTGAAGCTTTCTTT. Protein: CASSQGPGGGTEAFF.